Described below is a single TCR beta chain sequence and its context. Antigen specificity is unknown. CDR1 and CDR2 (germline): SGHTA, FQGNSA. The CDR3 extends over 16 amino acids. V shed 2 bases and J shed 1 base, with 11 bases lying between them. TCRdb redid the calling of the 5' RACE reads with MiXCR, one entry per CDR3 protein. The sample holds about 390,000 distinct CDR3 sequences, approximately 15% seen once. The record originates from a study of T-cell memory formation after mild COVID-19. Study-level results: Detection of some responders pre-infection suggested pre-existing cross-reactive memory T cells participated.

The V call is TRBV7-2, the J call TRBJ2-2; perhaps TRBD1 as D (5 bases). Sequencing was carried out using PBMCs or a T cell subset sorted from them (not recorded which). This TCR came from a young man who had mild COVID-19 (a few samples of this study predate the infection). Cell type and time point are not known. The DNA of the CDR3 is TGTGCCAGCAGCTTACACGGCCAGGGGAACACCGGGGAGCTGTTTTTT. This encodes CASSLHGQGNTGELFF.